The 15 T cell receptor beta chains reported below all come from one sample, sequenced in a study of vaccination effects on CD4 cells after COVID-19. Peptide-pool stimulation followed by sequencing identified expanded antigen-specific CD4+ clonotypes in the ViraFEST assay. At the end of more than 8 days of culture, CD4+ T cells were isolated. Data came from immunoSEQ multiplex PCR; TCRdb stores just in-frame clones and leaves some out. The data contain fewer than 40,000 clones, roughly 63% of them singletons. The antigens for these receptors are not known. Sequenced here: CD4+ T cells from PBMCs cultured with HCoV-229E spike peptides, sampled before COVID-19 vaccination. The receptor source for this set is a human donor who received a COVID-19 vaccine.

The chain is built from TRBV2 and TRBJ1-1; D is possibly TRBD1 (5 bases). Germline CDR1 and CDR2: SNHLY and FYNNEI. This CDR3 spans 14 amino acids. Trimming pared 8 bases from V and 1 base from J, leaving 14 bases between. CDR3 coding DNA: TGTGCCAGCCGGGGGGTACAGCCGAACACTGAAGCTTTCTTT. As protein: CASRGVQPNTEAFF.

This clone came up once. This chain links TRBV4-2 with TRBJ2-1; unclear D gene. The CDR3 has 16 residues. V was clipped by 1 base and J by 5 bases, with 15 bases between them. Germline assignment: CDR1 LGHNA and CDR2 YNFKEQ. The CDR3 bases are TGTGCCAGCAGCCAAGCTCGCGCCTCGGCAAACAATGAGCAGTTCTTC. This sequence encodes CASSQARASANNEQFF.

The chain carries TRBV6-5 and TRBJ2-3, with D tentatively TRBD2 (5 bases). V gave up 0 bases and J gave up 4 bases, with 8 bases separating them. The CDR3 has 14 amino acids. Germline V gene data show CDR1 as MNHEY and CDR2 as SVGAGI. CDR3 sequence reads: CASSYSWRADTQYF. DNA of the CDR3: TGTGCCAGCAGTTACTCGTGGCGGGCAGATACGCAGTATTTT.

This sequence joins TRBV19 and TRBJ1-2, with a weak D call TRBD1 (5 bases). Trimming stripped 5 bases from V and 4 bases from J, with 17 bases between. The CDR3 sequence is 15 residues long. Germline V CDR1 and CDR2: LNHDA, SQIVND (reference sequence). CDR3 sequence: CASSAWDRPTYGYTF. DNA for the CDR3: TGTGCCAGTAGTGCCTGGGACCGCCCGACCTATGGCTACACCTTC.

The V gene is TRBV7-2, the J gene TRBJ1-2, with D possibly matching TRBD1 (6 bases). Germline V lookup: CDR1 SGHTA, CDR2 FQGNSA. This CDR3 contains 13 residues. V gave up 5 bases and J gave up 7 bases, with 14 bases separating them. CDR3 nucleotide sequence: TGTGCCAGCAGCCCCAGAGGGGGGAGTGGCTACACCTTC. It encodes CASSPRGGSGYTF. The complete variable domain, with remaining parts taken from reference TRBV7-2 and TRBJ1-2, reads GAGVSQSPSNKVTEKGKDVELRCDPISGHTALYWYRQSLGQGLEFLIYFQGNSAPDKSGLPSDRFSAERTGGSVSTLTIQRTQQEDSAVYLCASSPRGGSGYTFGSGTRLTVV.

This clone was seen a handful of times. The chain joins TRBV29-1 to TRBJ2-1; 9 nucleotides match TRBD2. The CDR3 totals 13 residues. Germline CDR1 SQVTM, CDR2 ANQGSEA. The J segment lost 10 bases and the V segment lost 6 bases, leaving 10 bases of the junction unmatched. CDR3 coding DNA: TGCAGCGTGGTTGGACTAGCGACACCCGAGCAGTTCTTC. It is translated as CSVVGLATPEQFF.

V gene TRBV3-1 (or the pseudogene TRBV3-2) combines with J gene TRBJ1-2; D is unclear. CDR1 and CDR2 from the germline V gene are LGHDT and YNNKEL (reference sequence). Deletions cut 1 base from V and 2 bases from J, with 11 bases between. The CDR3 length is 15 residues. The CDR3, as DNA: TGTGCCAGCAGCCAAGTCAGTATAGGGAACTATGGCTACACCTTC. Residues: CASSQVSIGNYGYTF.

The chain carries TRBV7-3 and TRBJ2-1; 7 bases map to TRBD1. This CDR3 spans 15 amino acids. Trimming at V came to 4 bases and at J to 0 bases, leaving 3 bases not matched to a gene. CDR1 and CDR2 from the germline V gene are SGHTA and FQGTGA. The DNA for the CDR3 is TGTGCCAGCAGCTCAGACAGGGCCTCCTACAATGAGCAGTTCTTC. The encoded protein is CASSSDRASYNEQFF.

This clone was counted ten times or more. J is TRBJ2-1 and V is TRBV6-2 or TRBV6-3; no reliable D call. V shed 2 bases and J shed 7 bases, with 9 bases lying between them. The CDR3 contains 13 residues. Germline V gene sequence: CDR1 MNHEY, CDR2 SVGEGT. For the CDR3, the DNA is TGTGCCAGCAGTTACAACTGGCCTAATGAGCAGTTCTTC. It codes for CASSYNWPNEQFF.

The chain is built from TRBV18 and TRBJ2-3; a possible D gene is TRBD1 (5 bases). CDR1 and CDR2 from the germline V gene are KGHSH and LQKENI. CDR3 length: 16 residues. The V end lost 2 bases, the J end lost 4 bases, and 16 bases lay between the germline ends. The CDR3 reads CASSPERSGNADTQYF. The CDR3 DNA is TGTGCCAGCTCACCAGAACGTTCAGGGAACGCAGATACGCAGTATTTT.

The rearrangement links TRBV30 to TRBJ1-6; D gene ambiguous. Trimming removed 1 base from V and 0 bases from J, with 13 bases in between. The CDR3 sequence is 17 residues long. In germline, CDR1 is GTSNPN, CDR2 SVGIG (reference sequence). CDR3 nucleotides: TGTGCCTGGAGTGATAATGAGAAAAGCTCCTATAATTCACCCCTCCACTTT. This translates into CAWSDNEKSSYNSPLHF. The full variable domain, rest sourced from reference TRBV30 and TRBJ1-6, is SQTIHQWPATLVQPVGSPLSLECTVEGTSNPNLYWYRQAAGRGLQLLFYSVGIGQISSEVPQNLSASRPQDRQFILSSKKLLLSDSGFYLCAWSDNEKSSYNSPLHFGNGTRLTVT.

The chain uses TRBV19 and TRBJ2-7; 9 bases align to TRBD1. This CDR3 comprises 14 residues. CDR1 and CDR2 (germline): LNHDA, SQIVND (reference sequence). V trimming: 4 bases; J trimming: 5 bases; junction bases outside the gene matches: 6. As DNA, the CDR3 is TGTGCCAGTAGTAATCCGGGACAGGGAGACGAGCAGTACTTC. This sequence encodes CASSNPGQGDEQYF.

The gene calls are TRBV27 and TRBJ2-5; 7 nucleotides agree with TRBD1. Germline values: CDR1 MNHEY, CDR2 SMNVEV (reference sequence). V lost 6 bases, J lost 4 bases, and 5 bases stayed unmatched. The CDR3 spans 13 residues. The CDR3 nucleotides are TGTGCCAGCAGCCGGGGACAGATAGAGACCCAGTACTTC. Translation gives CASSRGQIETQYF.

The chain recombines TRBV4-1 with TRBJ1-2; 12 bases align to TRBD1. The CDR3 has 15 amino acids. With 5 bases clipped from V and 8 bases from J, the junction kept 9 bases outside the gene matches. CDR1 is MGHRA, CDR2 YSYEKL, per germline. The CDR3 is CASSSQGQGASGYTF. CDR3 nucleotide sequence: TGCGCCAGCAGCTCCCAGGGACAGGGGGCGTCCGGCTACACCTTC.

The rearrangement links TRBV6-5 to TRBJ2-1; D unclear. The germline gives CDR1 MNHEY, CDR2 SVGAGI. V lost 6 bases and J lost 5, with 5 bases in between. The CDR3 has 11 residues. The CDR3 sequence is CASRTDNEQFF. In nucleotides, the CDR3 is TGTGCCAGCAGGACCGACAATGAGCAGTTCTTC.